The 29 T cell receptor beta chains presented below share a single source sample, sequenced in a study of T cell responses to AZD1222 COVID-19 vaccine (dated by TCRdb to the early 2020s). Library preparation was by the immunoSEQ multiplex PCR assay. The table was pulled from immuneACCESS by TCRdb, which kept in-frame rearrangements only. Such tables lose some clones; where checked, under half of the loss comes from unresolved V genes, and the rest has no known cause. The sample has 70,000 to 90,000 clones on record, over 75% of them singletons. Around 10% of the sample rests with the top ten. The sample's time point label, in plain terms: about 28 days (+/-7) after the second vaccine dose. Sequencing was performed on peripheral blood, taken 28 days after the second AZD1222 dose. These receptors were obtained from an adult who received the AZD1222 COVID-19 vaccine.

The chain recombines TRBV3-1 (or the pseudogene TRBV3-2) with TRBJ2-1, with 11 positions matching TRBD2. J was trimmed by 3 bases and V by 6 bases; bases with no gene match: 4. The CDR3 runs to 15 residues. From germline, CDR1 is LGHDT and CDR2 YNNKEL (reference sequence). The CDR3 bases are TGTGCCAGCAGTCGCGGGACTAGCGGCTACAATGAGCAGTTCTTC. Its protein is CASSRGTSGYNEQFF.

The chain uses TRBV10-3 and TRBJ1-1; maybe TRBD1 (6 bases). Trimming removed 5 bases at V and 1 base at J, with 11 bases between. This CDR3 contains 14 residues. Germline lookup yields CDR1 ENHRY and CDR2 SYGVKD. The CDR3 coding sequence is TGTGCCATCAGTAAGGGGGTTACGAACACTGAAGCTTTCTTT. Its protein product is CAISKGVTNTEAFF.

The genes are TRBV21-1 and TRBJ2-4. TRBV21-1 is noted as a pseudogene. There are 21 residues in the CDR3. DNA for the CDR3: TGTGCCAGCACCTCAGTGGACCCGGGCCCCAACACAAAGGGAGCCAAAAACATTCAGTACTTC. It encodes CASTSVDPGPNTKGAKNIQYF.

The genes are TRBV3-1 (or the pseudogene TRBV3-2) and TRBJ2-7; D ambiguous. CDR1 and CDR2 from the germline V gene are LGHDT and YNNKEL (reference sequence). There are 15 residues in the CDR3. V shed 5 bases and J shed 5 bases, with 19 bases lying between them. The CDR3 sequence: CASSSGILVLDEQYF. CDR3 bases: TGTGCCAGCAGCTCAGGAATTCTCGTGTTAGACGAGCAGTACTTC.

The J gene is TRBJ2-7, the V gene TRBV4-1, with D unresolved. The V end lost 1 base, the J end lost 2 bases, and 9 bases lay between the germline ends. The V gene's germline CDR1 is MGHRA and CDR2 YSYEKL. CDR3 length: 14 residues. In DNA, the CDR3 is TGCGCCAGCAGCCAAGGGCGAGGTCCCTACGAGCAGTACGTC. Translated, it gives CASSQGRGPYEQYV.

The CDR3 region is CATSESGTGTAEAFF. DNA of the CDR3: TGTGCCACCAGTGAATCCGGGACAGGGACCGCTGAAGCTTTCTTT. The genes are TRBV24-1 and TRBJ1-1, with 9 positions matching TRBD1. CDR1 and CDR2 (germline): KGHDR, SFDVKD. The CDR3 spans 15 residues. Losses at the gene ends were 4 bases for V and 6 bases for J; bases not matched to a gene: 8.

CDR3 amino acids: CASSIRTGGSTEAFF. The CDR3 DNA follows: TGTGCCAGTAGTATAAGGACAGGGGGCTCTACTGAAGCTTTCTTT. J is TRBJ1-1 and V is TRBV19; 11 nucleotides match TRBD1. The CDR3 totals 15 residues. The germline V gene has CDR1 LNHDA and CDR2 SQIVND (reference sequence). J was trimmed by 5 bases and V by 2 bases; bases with no gene match: 4.

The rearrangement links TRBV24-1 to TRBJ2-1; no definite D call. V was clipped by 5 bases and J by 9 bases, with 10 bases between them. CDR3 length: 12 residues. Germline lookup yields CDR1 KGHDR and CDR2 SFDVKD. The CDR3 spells CATSVRWGEQFF. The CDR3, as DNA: TGTGCCACCAGTGTCCGGTGGGGTGAGCAGTTCTTC.

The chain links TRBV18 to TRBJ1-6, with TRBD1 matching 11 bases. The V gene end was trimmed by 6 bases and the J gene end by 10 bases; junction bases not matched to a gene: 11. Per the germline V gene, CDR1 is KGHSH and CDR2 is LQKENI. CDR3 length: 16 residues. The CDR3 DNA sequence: TGTGCCAGCTCGCAGTTTCCCGGGACAGGGGGATCACCCCTCCACTTT. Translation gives CASSQFPGTGGSPLHF.

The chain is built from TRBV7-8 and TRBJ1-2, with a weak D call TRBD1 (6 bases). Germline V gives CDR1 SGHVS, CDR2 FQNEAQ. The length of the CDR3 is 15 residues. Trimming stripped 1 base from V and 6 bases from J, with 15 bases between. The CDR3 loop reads CASSLVWGARDGYTF. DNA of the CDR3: TGTGCCAGCAGCTTAGTTTGGGGGGCTAGAGATGGCTACACCTTC.

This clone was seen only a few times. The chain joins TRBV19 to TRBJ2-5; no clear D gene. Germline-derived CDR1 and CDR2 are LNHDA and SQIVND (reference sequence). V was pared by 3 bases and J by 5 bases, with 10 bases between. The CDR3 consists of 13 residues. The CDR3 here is CASSITERETQYF. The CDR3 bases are TGTGCCAGTAGTATTACAGAACGGGAGACCCAGTACTTC.

The CDR3 sequence: CASSLVVGPYEQYF. In DNA, the CDR3 is TGTGCCAGCAGCTTAGTGGTGGGACCCTACGAGCAGTACTTC. The rearrangement uses TRBV11-3 and TRBJ2-7, with D possibly called TRBD1 or TRBD2 (5 bases each). Germline assignment: CDR1 SGHNT and CDR2 YENEEA. V was trimmed by 1 base and J by 2 bases, leaving 9 bases between them. The length of the CDR3 is 14 residues.

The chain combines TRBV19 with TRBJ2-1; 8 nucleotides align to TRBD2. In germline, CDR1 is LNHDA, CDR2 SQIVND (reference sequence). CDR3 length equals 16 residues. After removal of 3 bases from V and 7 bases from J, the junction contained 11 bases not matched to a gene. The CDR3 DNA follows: TGTGCCAGTAGTATGGAGCGGGGGAGGCTAGGGAATGAGCAGTTCTTC. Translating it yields CASSMERGRLGNEQFF.

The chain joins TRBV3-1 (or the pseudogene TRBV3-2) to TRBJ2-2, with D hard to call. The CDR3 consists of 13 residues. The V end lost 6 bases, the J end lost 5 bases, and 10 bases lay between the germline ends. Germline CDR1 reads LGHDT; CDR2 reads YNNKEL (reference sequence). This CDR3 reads CASSLGRTGELFF. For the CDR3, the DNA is TGTGCCAGCAGTCTAGGGCGGACCGGGGAGCTGTTTTTT.

CDR3 sequence reads: CASSPTALNEQFF. The CDR3 nucleotides are TGTGCCAGCAGCCCAACGGCGCTCAATGAGCAGTTCTTC. The chain joins TRBV7-3 to TRBJ2-1; D not certain. The ends were cut back, 5 bases at V and 6 bases at J, with 11 bases in the middle. CDR1 and CDR2 from the germline V gene are SGHTA and FQGTGA. The CDR3 runs 13 residues. The complete variable domain, with remaining parts taken from reference TRBV7-3 and TRBJ2-1, reads GAGVSQTPSNKVTEKGKYVELRCDPISGHTALYWYRQSLGQGPEFLIYFQGTGAADDSGLPNDRFFAVRPEGSVSTLKIQRTERGDSAVYLCASSPTALNEQFFGPGTRLTVL.

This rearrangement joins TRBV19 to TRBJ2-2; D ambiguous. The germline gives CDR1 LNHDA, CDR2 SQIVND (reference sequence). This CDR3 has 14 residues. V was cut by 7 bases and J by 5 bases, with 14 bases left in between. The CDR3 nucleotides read TGTGCCAGTACCCCCGTGGCTGCGACCGGGGAGCTGTTTTTT. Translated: CASTPVAATGELFF. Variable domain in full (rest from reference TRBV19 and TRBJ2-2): DGGITQSPKYLFRKEGQNVTLSCEQNLNHDAMYWYRQDPGQGLRLIYYSQIVNDFQKGDIAEGYSVSREKKESFPLTVTSAQKNPTAFYLCASTPVAATGELFFGEGSRLTVL.

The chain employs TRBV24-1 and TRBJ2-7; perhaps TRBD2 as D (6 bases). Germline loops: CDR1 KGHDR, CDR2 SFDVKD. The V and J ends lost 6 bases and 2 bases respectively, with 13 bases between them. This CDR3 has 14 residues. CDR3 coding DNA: TGTGCCACCAGTTCTAGCGTGGGCCCCTACGAGCAGTACTTC. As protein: CATSSSVGPYEQYF.

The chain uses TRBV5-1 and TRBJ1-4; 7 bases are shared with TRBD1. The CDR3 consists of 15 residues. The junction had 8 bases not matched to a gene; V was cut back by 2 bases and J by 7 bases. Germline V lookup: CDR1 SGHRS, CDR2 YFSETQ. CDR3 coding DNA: TGCGCCAGCAGCTTCCAGGGGGAGATGGGTGAAAAACTGTTTTTT. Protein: CASSFQGEMGEKLFF.

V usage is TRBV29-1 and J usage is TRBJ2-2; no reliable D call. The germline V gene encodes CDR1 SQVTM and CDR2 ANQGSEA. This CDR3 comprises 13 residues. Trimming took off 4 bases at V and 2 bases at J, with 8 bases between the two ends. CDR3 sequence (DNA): TGCAGCGTTGGGCCTGATAACACCGGGGAGCTGTTTTTT. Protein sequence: CSVGPDNTGELFF.

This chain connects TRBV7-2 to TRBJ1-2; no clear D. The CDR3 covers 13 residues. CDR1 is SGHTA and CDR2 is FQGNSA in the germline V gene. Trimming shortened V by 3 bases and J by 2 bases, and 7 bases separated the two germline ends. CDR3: CASSFFINYGYTF. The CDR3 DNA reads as TGTGCCAGCAGCTTTTTCATCAACTATGGCTACACCTTC.

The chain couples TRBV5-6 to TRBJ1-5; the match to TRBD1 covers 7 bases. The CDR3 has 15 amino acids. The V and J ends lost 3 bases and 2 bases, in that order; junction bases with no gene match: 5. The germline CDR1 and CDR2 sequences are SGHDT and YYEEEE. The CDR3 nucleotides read TGTGCCAGCAGCTACAGGGGAATGGGCAATCAGCCCCAGCATTTT. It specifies CASSYRGMGNQPQHF.

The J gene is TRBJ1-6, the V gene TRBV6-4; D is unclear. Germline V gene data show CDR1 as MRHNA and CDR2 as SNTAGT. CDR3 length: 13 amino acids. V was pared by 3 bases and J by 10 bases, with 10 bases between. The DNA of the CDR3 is TGTGCCAGCAGTGAGTCAGGTGGCTCACCCCTCCACTTT. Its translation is CASSESGGSPLHF.

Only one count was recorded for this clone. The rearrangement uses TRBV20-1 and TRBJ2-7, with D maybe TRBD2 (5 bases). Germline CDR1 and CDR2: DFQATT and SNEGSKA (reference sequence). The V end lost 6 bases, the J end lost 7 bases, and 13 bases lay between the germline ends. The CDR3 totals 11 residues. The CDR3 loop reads CSAGGLGEQYF. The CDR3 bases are TGCAGTGCGGGCGGGCTGGGGGAGCAGTACTTC.

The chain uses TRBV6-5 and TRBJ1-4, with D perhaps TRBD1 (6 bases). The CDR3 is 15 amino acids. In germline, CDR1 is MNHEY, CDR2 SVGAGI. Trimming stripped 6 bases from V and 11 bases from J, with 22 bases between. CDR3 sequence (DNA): TGTGCCAGCAGCCCAGCGGGGTCGTCGACAGGCAAACTGTTTTTT. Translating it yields CASSPAGSSTGKLFF.

For the CDR3, the DNA is TGTGCCAGCAGGCCGGGACAGCACACCGGGGAGCTGTTTTTT. Encoded protein: CASRPGQHTGELFF. This chain uses TRBV28 with TRBJ2-2; 7 positions agree with TRBD1. Unmatched junction bases numbered 4, after V lost 6 bases and J lost 3 bases. This CDR3 comprises 14 residues. The V gene's germline CDR1 is MDHEN and CDR2 SYDVKM. The full variable domain, completed using reference TRBV28 and TRBJ2-2, is DVKVTQSSRYLVKRTGEKVFLECVQDMDHENMFWYRQDPGLGLRLIYFSYDVKMKEKGDIPEGYSVSREKKERFSLILESASTNQTSMYLCASRPGQHTGELFFGEGSRLTVL.

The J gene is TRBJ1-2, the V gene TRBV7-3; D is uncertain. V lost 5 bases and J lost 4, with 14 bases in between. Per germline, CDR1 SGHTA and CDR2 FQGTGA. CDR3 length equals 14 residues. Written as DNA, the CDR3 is TGTGCCAGCAGCCCCCGCCCGGGTGGCTATGGCTACACCTTC. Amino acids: CASSPRPGGYGYTF. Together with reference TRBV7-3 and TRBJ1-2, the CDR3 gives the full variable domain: GAGVSQTPSNKVTEKGKYVELRCDPISGHTALYWYRQSLGQGPEFLIYFQGTGAADDSGLPNDRFFAVRPEGSVSTLKIQRTERGDSAVYLCASSPRPGGYGYTFGSGTRLTVV.

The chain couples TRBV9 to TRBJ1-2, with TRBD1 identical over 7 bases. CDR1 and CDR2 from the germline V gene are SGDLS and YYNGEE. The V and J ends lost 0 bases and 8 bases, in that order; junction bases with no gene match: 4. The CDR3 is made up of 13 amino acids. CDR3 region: CASSVGRGAGYTF. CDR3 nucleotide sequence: TGTGCCAGCAGCGTAGGCAGGGGGGCAGGCTACACCTTC.

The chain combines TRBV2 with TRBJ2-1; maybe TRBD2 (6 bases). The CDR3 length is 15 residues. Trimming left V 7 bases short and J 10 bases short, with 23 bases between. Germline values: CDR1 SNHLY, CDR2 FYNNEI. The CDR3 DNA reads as TGTGCCAGCACCCTGAGCGGGTCGGCGCGCGGCGAGCAGTTCTTC. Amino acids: CASTLSGSARGEQFF. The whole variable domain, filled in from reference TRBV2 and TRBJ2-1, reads EPEVTQTPSHQVTQMGQEVILRCVPISNHLYFYWYRQILGQKVEFLVSFYNNEISEKSEIFDDQFSVERPDGSNFTLKIRSTKLEDSAMYFCASTLSGSARGEQFFGPGTRLTVL.

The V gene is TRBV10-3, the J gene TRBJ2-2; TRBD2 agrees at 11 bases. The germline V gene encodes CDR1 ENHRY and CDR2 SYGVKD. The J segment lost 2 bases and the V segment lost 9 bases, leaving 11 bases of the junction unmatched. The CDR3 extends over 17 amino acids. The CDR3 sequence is CAIKPRTSGPNTGELFF. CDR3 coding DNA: TGTGCCATTAAACCTCGGACTAGCGGGCCTAACACCGGGGAGCTGTTTTTT.